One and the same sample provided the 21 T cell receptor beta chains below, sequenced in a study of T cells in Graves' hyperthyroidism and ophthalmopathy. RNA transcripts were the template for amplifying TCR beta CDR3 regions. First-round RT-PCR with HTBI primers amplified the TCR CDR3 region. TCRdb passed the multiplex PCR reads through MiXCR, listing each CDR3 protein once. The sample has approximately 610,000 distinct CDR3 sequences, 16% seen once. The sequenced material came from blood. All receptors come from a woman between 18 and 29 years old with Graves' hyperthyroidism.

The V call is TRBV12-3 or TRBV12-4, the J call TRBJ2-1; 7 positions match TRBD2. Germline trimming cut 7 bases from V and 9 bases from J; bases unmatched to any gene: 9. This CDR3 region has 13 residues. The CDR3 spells CASKGLLYTEQFF. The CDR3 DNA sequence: TGTGCCAGCAAGGGACTACTGTATACTGAGCAGTTCTTC.

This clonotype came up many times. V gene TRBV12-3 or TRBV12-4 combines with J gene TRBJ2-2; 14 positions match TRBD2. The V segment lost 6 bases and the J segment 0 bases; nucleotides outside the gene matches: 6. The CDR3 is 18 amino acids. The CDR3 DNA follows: TGTGCCAGCAGCCGGGGACTAGCGGGGGCCGCGAACACCGGGGAGCTGTTTTTT. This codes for CASSRGLAGAANTGELFF.

CDR3 DNA sequence: TGCAGTGCTAGAGATCTCGTTTATAGCAATCAGCCCCAGCATTTT. Protein sequence: CSARDLVYSNQPQHF. The chain recombines TRBV20-1 with TRBJ1-5; D gene unclear. Germline CDR1 DFQATT, CDR2 SNEGSKA (reference sequence). The CDR3 totals 15 residues. V was pared by 0 bases and J by 0 bases, with 9 bases between.

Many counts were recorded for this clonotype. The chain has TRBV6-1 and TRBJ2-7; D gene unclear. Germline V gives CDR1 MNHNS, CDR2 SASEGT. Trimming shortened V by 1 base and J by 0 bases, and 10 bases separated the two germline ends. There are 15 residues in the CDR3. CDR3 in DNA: TGTGCCAGCAGTGAAGAGCCGGAGAGCTCCTACGAGCAGTACTTC. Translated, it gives CASSEEPESSYEQYF.

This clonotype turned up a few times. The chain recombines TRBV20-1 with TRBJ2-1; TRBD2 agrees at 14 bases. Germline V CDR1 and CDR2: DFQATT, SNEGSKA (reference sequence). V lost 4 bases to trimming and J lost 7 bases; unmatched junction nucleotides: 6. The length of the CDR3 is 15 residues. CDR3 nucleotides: TGCAGTGCTAAAACCGGGACTAGCGGGAGAAATGAGCAGTTCTTC. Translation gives CSAKTGTSGRNEQFF.

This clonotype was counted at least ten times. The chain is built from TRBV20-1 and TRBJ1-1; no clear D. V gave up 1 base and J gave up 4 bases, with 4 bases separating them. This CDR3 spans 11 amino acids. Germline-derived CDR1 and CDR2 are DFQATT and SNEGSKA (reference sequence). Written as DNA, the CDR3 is TGCAGTGCTAGAGGGGCCACTGAAGCTTTCTTT. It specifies CSARGATEAFF.

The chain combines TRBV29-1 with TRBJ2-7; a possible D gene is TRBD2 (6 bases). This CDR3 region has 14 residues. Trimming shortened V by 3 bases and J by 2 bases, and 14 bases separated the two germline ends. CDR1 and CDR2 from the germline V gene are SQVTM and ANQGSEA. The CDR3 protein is CSVEEGGIPYEQYF. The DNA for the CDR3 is TGCAGCGTTGAGGAGGGTGGAATCCCCTACGAGCAGTACTTC.

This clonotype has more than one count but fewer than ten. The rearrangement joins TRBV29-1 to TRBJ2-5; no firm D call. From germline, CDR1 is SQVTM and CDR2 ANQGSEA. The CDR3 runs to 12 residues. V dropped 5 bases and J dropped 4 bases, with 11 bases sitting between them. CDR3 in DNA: TGCAGCGTTAACTCTAACACAGAGACCCAGTACTTC. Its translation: CSVNSNTETQYF.

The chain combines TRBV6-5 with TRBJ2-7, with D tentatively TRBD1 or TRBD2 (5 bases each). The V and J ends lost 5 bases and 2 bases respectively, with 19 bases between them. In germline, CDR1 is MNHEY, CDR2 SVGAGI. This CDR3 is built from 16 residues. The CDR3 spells CASSPRFGTSTYEQYF. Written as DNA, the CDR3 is TGTGCCAGCAGTCCCCGGTTCGGGACGTCTACCTACGAGCAGTACTTC.

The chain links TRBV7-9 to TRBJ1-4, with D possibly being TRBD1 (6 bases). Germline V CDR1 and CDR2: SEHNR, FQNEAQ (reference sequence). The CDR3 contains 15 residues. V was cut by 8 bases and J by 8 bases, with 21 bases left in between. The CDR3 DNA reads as TGTGCCAGCCTACGGAGGGGACAAGGGGAAGAAAAACTGTTTTTT. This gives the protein CASLRRGQGEEKLFF. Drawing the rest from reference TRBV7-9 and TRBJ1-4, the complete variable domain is DTGVSQNPRHKITKRGQNVTFRCDPISEHNRLYWYRQTLGQGPEFLTYFQNEAQLEKSRLLSDRFSAERPKGSFSTLEIQRTEQGDSAMYLCASLRRGQGEEKLFFGSGTQLSVL.

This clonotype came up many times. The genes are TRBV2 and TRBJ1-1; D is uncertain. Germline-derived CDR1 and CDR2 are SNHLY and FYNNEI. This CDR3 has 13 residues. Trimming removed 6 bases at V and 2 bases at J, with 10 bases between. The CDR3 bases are TGTGCCAGCAGCGCCCCGGACAACACTGAAGCTTTCTTT. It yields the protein CASSAPDNTEAFF.

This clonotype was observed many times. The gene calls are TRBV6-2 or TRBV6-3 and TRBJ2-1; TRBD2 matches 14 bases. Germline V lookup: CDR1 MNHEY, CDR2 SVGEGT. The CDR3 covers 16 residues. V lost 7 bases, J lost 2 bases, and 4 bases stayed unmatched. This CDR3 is CASTRLAGGPYNEQFF. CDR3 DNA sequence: TGTGCCAGCACCCGACTAGCGGGGGGGCCCTACAATGAGCAGTTCTTC.

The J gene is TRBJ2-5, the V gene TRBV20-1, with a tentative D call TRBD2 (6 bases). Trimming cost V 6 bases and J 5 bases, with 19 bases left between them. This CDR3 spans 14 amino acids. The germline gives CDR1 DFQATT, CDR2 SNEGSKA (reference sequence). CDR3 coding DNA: TGCAGTGCGCCCCCCAGGCGGGGAGGCGAGACCCAGTACTTC. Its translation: CSAPPRRGGETQYF.

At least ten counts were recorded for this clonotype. The CDR3 loop reads CASEGHGTANYEQYF. The CDR3 DNA reads as TGTGCCAGCGAAGGCCACGGGACAGCTAACTACGAGCAGTACTTC. This chain joins TRBV28 and TRBJ2-7; 7 nucleotides line up with TRBD1. The CDR3 consists of 15 residues. Per the germline V gene, CDR1 is MDHEN and CDR2 is SYDVKM. Losses at the gene ends were 8 bases for V and 3 bases for J; bases not matched to a gene: 13.

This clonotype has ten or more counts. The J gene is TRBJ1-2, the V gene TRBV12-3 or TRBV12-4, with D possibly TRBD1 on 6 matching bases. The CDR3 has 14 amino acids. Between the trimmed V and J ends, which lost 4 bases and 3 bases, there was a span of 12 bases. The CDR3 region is CASSWMGGDYGYTF. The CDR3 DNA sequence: TGTGCCAGCAGTTGGATGGGGGGCGACTATGGCTACACCTTC.

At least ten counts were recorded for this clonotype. CDR3 region: CASTPELAGGSYEQYF. The CDR3 DNA sequence: TGTGCCAGCACCCCAGAACTAGCGGGGGGCTCCTACGAGCAGTACTTC. The J gene is TRBJ2-7, the V gene TRBV6-1; 12 nucleotides match TRBD2. The germline V gene has CDR1 MNHNS and CDR2 SASEGT. CDR3 size: 16 residues. Unmatched junction bases numbered 7, after V lost 7 bases and J lost 0 bases.

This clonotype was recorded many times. CDR3 sequence: CATRGGTTNEKLFF. The CDR3 DNA follows: TGTGCCACCCGAGGAGGGACAACTAATGAAAAACTGTTTTTT. V and J are TRBV2 and TRBJ1-4; D gene uncertain. The CDR3 totals 14 residues. Germline V gene data show CDR1 as SNHLY and CDR2 as FYNNEI. Trimming cost V 10 bases and J 0 bases, with 12 bases left between them. Filled out from reference TRBV2 and TRBJ1-4, the complete variable domain reads EPEVTQTPSHQVTQMGQEVILRCVPISNHLYFYWYRQILGQKVEFLVSFYNNEISEKSEIFDDQFSVERPDGSNFTLKIRSTKLEDSAMYFCATRGGTTNEKLFFGSGTQLSVL.

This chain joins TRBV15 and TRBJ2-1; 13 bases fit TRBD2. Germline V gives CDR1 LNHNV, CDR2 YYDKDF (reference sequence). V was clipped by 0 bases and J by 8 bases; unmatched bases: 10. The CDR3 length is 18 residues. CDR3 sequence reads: CATSREPSGTSGIYEQFF. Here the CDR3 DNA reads TGTGCCACCAGCAGAGAACCCTCCGGGACTAGCGGGATATATGAGCAGTTCTTC.

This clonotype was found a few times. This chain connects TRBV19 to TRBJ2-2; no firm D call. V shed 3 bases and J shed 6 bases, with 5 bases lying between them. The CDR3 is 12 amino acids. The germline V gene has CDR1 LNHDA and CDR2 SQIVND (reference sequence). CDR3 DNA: TGTGCCAGTAGTATCACGGCCGGGGAGCTGTTTTTT. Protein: CASSITAGELFF.

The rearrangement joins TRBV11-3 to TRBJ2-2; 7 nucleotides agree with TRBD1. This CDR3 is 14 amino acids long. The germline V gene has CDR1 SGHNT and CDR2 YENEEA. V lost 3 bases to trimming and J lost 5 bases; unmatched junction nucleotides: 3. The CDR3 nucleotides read TGTGCCAGCAGCTTTAGGGGGCCGACCGGGGAGCTGTTTTTT. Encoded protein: CASSFRGPTGELFF. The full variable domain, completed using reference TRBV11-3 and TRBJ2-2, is EAGVVQSPRYKIIEKKQPVAFWCNPISGHNTLYWYLQNLGQGPELLIRYENEEAVDDSQLPKDRFSAERLKGVDSTLKIQPAELGDSAVYLCASSFRGPTGELFFGEGSRLTVL.

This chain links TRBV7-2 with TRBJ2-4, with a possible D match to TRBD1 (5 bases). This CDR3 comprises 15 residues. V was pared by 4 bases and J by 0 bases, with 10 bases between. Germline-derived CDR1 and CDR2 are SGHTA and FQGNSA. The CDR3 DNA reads TGTGCCAGCAGCTCAGGGATAGTAGCCAAAAACATTCAGTACTTC. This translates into CASSSGIVAKNIQYF.